This T cell receptor beta chain was identified in a study of shared clonotypes between healthy human individuals. This CDR3 contains 14 residues. In germline, CDR1 is MNHEY, CDR2 SMNVEV (reference sequence). Trimming pared 5 bases from V and 1 base from J, leaving 11 bases between. Naive CD8 cells were CD45RO-negative, positively selected for CCR7, excluding terminally differentiated effector memory CD45RA+ cells. The table came from immunoSEQ multiplex PCR; TCRdb's copy has only in-frame clones and leaves some out. The sample lists roughly 550,000 clones, roughly 95% occurring once. V usage is TRBV27 and J usage is TRBJ1-1; D not certain. Source material: naive CD8+ T cells sorted from blood. This TCR was recovered from a woman in her twenties or thirties in good health. The CDR3 DNA reads as TGTGCCAGCAGTCTTCTCCCAGGGAACACTGAAGCTTTCTTT. The encoded protein is CASSLLPGNTEAFF.